A single sample gave rise to the 30 T cell receptor beta chains below, sequenced in a study of regulatory T cells in long-lasting Graves disease. Libraries of TCR beta came from iRepertoire HTBI primers plus Arm-PCR of CDR3 regions. One entry per CDR3 protein, called by TCRdb with MiXCR from the multiplex PCR reads. The data hold about 330,000 distinct CDR3 sequences, with 15% to 20% observed a single time. Regarding time point: newly diagnosed GD, antithyroid drugs for less than 3 months. There was RNA extracted from PBMCs, and the TCR library was made from it. The same data also went into a second study, on T cells in Graves' hyperthyroidism and ophthalmopathy.

The sample was peripheral blood mononuclear cells (PBMCs), taken at new diagnosis, from a patient treated with antithyroid drugs. The receptor set was obtained from a woman aged 18-29 years with Graves disease.

This clonotype was seen a handful of times. The chain couples TRBV5-1 to TRBJ2-2; TRBD1 matches 9 bases. CDR1 SGHRS and CDR2 YFSETQ come from the germline V gene. V gave up 4 bases and J gave up 7 bases; unmatched junction bases: 5. The CDR3 spans 14 residues. The CDR3 sequence: CASSRDREFGELFF. For the CDR3, the DNA is TGCGCCAGCAGCCGGGACAGGGAATTCGGGGAGCTGTTTTTT.

This rearrangement joins TRBV4-1 to TRBJ2-3; tentatively, D is TRBD2 (6 bases). The CDR3 loop spans 17 amino acids. Germline values: CDR1 MGHRA, CDR2 YSYEKL. V was trimmed by 0 bases and J by 2 bases, leaving 15 bases between them. The CDR3 nucleotides read TGCGCCAGCAGCCAAGATCGGGGGATTCCCAACACAGATACGCAGTATTTT. Protein sequence: CASSQDRGIPNTDTQYF.

This clonotype was seen ten or more times. The chain couples TRBV11-2 to TRBJ2-7; 7 bases are shared with TRBD2. V lost 4 bases to trimming and J lost 7 bases; unmatched junction nucleotides: 13. The V gene's germline CDR1 is SGHAT and CDR2 FQNNGV. There are 15 residues in the CDR3. DNA of the CDR3: TGTGCCAGCAGCTGGATGGGGGGGAGGGCCGATGAGCAGTACTTC. Its translation is CASSWMGGRADEQYF.

There are many counts of this clonotype. The V call is TRBV11-2, the J call TRBJ2-7; 7 bases map to TRBD2. Germline loops: CDR1 SGHAT, CDR2 FQNNGV. This CDR3 spans 15 amino acids. V shed 5 bases and J 5 bases; nucleotides not matched to a gene: 12. The CDR3, as DNA: TGTGCCAGCAGCCGCGAGGTTGGGAGGGAAAACGAGCAGTACTTC. Translating it yields CASSREVGRENEQYF.

The table lists this clonotype with many counts. This chain links TRBV5-5 with TRBJ2-5; tentative D call: TRBD1 (6 bases). The germline gives CDR1 SGHKS, CDR2 YYEKEE (reference sequence). CDR3 length: 16 residues. Trimming removed 4 bases at V and 4 bases at J, with 20 bases between. The DNA for the CDR3 is TGTGCCAGCAGCGGCGGAGGACAGAGGGCCCCAGAGACCCAGTACTTC. Protein: CASSGGGQRAPETQYF. Using reference TRBV5-5 and TRBJ2-5 for the parts outside the CDR3, the full variable domain is DAGVTQSPTHLIKTRGQQVTLRCSPISGHKSVSWYQQVLGQGPQFIFQYYEKEERGRGNFPDRFSARQFPNYSSELNVNALLLGDSALYLCASSGGGQRAPETQYFGPGTRLLVL.

A few counts support this clonotype. The chain couples TRBV6-2 or TRBV6-3 to TRBJ1-2, with 7 bases matching TRBD1. The germline V gene encodes CDR1 MNHEY and CDR2 SVGEGT. J gave up 2 bases and V 7 bases, and 7 bases lay outside the gene matches. CDR3 length: 14 amino acids. In nucleotides, the CDR3 is TGTGCCAGCACCTTGGCACAGGGGAACTATGGCTACACCTTC. Protein sequence: CASTLAQGNYGYTF.

This clonotype was observed many times. The chain employs TRBV7-9 and TRBJ2-1, with no clear D. Per the germline V gene, CDR1 is SEHNR and CDR2 is FQNEAQ (reference sequence). With 3 bases removed from V and 8 bases from J, the gap between germline ends came to 17 bases. The CDR3 consists of 15 residues. The CDR3 reads CASSFPNTIIDEQFF. CDR3 coding DNA: TGTGCCAGCAGCTTTCCCAATACTATCATCGATGAGCAGTTCTTC.

This chain's CDR3 is CASSQELAGADTQYF. The CDR3 coding sequence is TGCGCCAGCAGCCAAGAGCTAGCGGGGGCGGATACGCAGTATTTT. The chain combines TRBV4-1 with TRBJ2-3, with 10 nucleotides matching TRBD2. CDR1 MGHRA and CDR2 YSYEKL come from the germline V gene. The V and J ends lost 0 bases and 6 bases, in that order; junction bases with no gene match: 3. The CDR3 covers 15 residues.

This clonotype was counted ten times or more. The chain carries TRBV6-1 and TRBJ2-7; 7 bases match TRBD2. The CDR3 covers 12 residues. The trim removed 11 bases at V and 2 bases at J, leaving 6 bases unmatched. CDR1 is MNHNS, CDR2 SASEGT, per germline. Here the CDR3 reads CASRDYAYEQYF. CDR3 nucleotides: TGTGCCTCGCGGGACTACGCCTACGAGCAGTACTTC.

This clonotype has more than one count but fewer than ten. CDR3 DNA: TGTGCCACCAGCAGACGGGGAGGCCGCCTGAACACTGAAGCTTTCTTT. Amino acid sequence: CATSRRGGRLNTEAFF. This sequence joins TRBV15 and TRBJ1-1; D not certain. Germline CDR1 reads LNHNV; CDR2 reads YYDKDF (reference sequence). Trimming took off 2 bases at V and 0 bases at J, with 13 bases between the two ends. CDR3 length: 16 residues.

This clonotype was seen repeatedly, ten times or more. V and J are TRBV3-1 and TRBJ2-1; TRBD1 matches at 7 bases. Germline values: CDR1 LGHDT, CDR2 YNNKEL (reference sequence). The CDR3 runs to 14 residues. Unmatched junction bases numbered 5, after V lost 4 bases and J lost 5 bases. In DNA form, the CDR3 reads TGTGCCAGCAGCCGAGACAGGGCGGACAATGAGCAGTTCTTC. It specifies CASSRDRADNEQFF.

The CDR3 reads CSASGAFNEKLFF. CDR3 DNA: TGCAGTGCTAGCGGGGCCTTTAATGAAAAACTGTTTTTT. The chain recombines TRBV20-1 with TRBJ1-4; a possible D gene is TRBD1 (5 bases). The V end lost 3 bases, the J end lost 4 bases, and 9 bases lay between the germline ends. The CDR3 has 13 amino acids. Germline CDR1 DFQATT, CDR2 SNEGSKA (reference sequence).

This clonotype was counted between two and nine times. The chain is built from TRBV4-1 and TRBJ2-2; D is possibly TRBD2 (5 bases). In germline, CDR1 is MGHRA, CDR2 YSYEKL. There are 13 residues in the CDR3. Trimming took 1 base from V and 6 from J, leaving 6 bases between them. The chain's CDR3 is CASSQARAGELFF. CDR3 coding DNA: TGCGCCAGCAGCCAAGCGAGGGCCGGGGAGCTGTTTTTT.

This clonotype was seen at least ten times. CDR3: CATSARGGGPKEAFF. In DNA form, the CDR3 reads TGTGCCACCAGTGCCCGGGGAGGGGGACCAAAAGAAGCTTTCTTT. V and J are TRBV24-1 and TRBJ1-1; D is perhaps TRBD1 (6 bases). Germline lookup yields CDR1 KGHDR and CDR2 SFDVKD. There are 15 residues in the CDR3. The V end was cut by 5 bases, the J end by 8 bases, with 20 bases between.

This clonotype has ten or more counts. This chain uses TRBV7-8 with TRBJ2-5; D unresolved. The CDR3 is made up of 14 amino acids. V was pared by 4 bases and J by 8 bases, with 17 bases between. The germline V gene encodes CDR1 SGHVS and CDR2 FQNEAQ. The CDR3, as DNA: TGTGCCAGCAGCTGGGGAAAGGGTTGGAACACCCAGTACTTC. Residues: CASSWGKGWNTQYF.

This clonotype was observed a handful of times. The junction does not match germline at one end; this may be a read error. The genes are TRBV24-1 and TRBJ2-3, with 7 positions matching TRBD2. The CDR3 runs to 13 residues. From germline, CDR1 is KGHDR and CDR2 SFDVKD. The CDR3 region is CAARAGTTDTQYF. DNA for the CDR3: TGTGCCGCCAGAGCGGGGACCACAGATACGCAGTATTTT.

The chain carries TRBV7-9 and TRBJ2-7, with 7 bases identical to TRBD2. The CDR3 has 15 residues. The germline CDR1 and CDR2 sequences are SEHNR and FQNEAQ (reference sequence). J lost 3 bases, V lost 0 bases, and 5 bases had no gene match. CDR3 DNA sequence: TGTGCCAGCAGCTTAGCGCAGGGAGGGGTCTACGAGCAGTACTTC. Amino acid sequence: CASSLAQGGVYEQYF.

V gene TRBV19 combines with J gene TRBJ2-3, with D hard to call. The end of the DNA is better explained by TRBJ2-1, so the J call may be wrong. CDR3 size: 12 residues. The germline CDR1 and CDR2 sequences are LNHDA and SQIVND (reference sequence). CDR3 region: CASSITGWEQFF. DNA of the CDR3: TGTGCCAGTAGTATTACCGGATGGGAGCAGTTCTTC.

Many counts were recorded for this clonotype. The chain recombines TRBV2 with TRBJ2-7; D is uncertain. The germline gives CDR1 SNHLY, CDR2 FYNNEI. The CDR3 has 11 amino acids. V was trimmed by 8 bases and J by 4 bases, leaving 9 bases between them. Here the CDR3 reads CASGLGYEQYF. In DNA form, the CDR3 reads TGTGCCAGCGGGCTCGGGTACGAGCAGTACTTC.

This clonotype occurred many times. The genes are TRBV6-2 or TRBV6-3 and TRBJ2-2, with D perhaps matching TRBD1 or TRBD2 (6 bases each). The CDR3 is made up of 13 amino acids. The ends were cut back, 1 base at V and 8 bases at J, with 8 bases in the middle. In germline, CDR1 is MNHEY, CDR2 SVGEGT. The CDR3 DNA follows: TGTGCCAGCAGTTACTTAGGGGGGGGGGAGCTGTTTTTT. Residues: CASSYLGGGELFF.

This clonotype came up many times. This chain uses TRBV6-2 or TRBV6-3 with TRBJ2-6; no clear D. V lost 2 bases, J lost 1 base, and 3 bases lay in between. The CDR3 has 14 residues. Germline loops: CDR1 MNHEY, CDR2 SVGEGT. The CDR3 here is CASSYGSGANVLTF. The CDR3, as DNA: TGTGCCAGCAGTTACGGTTCTGGGGCCAACGTCCTGACTTTC.

The table lists this clonotype with many counts. This chain uses TRBV5-1 with TRBJ2-1, with 7 bases lining up with TRBD1. Germline CDR1 reads SGHRS; CDR2 reads YFSETQ. This CDR3 is 13 amino acids long. V was pared by 3 bases and J by 6 bases, with 3 bases of the junction left unmatched. The CDR3 loop is CASSSGTANEQFF. The CDR3 region has the DNA TGCGCCAGCAGCTCAGGGACAGCCAATGAGCAGTTCTTC.

This clonotype has more than one count but fewer than ten. V gene TRBV12-3 or TRBV12-4 combines with J gene TRBJ2-6; TRBD2 aligns across 11 bases. The CDR3 has 18 amino acids. With V trimmed by 6 bases and J by 3 bases, 10 bases remained unmatched. The CDR3 DNA reads TGTGCCAGCAGCTCCGGGACTAGCGGCTGGGGTGGGGCCAACGTCCTGACTTTC. Translated: CASSSGTSGWGGANVLTF.

In its sample, this clonotype was seen many times. The chain uses TRBV2 and TRBJ2-5; D possibly uses TRBD1 or TRBD2 (5 bases each). With 6 bases removed from V and 2 bases from J, the gap between germline ends came to 13 bases. CDR3 length: 14 amino acids. Germline CDR1 is SNHLY and CDR2 is FYNNEI. As DNA, the CDR3 is TGTGCCAGCAGCCATGGGACGGATCAAGAGACCCAGTACTTC. Translating it yields CASSHGTDQETQYF.

On this clonotype: A far more abundant clone sits one base away, making this likely a read error. This CDR3 fails to terminate in the conserved phenylalanine or tryptophan, so it likely reflects a read error. The chain combines TRBV28 with TRBJ1-1; D call uncertain. The ends were cut back, 4 bases at V and 1 base at J, with 10 bases in the middle. Germline values: CDR1 MDHEN, CDR2 SYDVKM. The CDR3 is made up of 14 amino acids. In nucleotides, the CDR3 is TGTGCCAGCAGTTACTCCGCGGGGAACACTGAAGCTTTCCTT. Amino acids: CASSYSAGNTEAFL.

This clonotype was seen at least ten times. The rearrangement uses TRBV11-2 and TRBJ2-5, with 8 positions matching TRBD2. The CDR3 spans 16 residues. The germline V gene has CDR1 SGHAT and CDR2 FQNNGV. Trimming cost V 0 bases and J 4 bases; bases outside gene matches: 7. The CDR3 DNA sequence: TGTGCCAGCAGCTTAGATTTGGGACTAGTGACAGAGACCCAGTACTTC. Protein sequence: CASSLDLGLVTETQYF.

Many counts were recorded for this clonotype. The rearrangement uses TRBV7-6 and TRBJ2-7, with D tentatively TRBD1 or TRBD2 (5 bases each). Trimming shortened V by 5 bases and J by 5 bases, and 13 bases separated the two germline ends. This CDR3 region has 13 residues. Germline V gene data show CDR1 as SGHVS and CDR2 as FNYEAQ. CDR3: CASSMGERDEQYF. The CDR3 nucleotides read TGTGCCAGCAGCATGGGGGAACGGGACGAGCAGTACTTC. Filled out from reference TRBV7-6 and TRBJ2-7, the complete variable domain reads GAGVSQSPRYKVTKRGQDVALRCDPISGHVSLYWYRQALGQGPEFLTYFNYEAQQDKSGLPNDRFSAERPEGSISTLTIQRTEQRDSAMYRCASSMGERDEQYFGPGTRLTVT.

This clonotype was seen a few times. The rearrangement links TRBV4-1 to TRBJ1-3; 8 nucleotides align to TRBD1. The ends lost 2 bases at V and 3 bases at J; junction bases unmatched: 6. Germline V gives CDR1 MGHRA, CDR2 YSYEKL. This CDR3 comprises 16 residues. This CDR3 reads CASSQSQGAGGNTIYF. The CDR3 region has the DNA TGCGCCAGCAGCCAATCTCAGGGGGCGGGTGGAAACACCATATATTTT.

This clonotype was recorded many times. The rearrangement links TRBV7-9 to TRBJ2-7, with D possibly matching TRBD2 (7 bases). Germline V gene data show CDR1 as SEHNR and CDR2 as FQNEAQ (reference sequence). This CDR3 comprises 16 residues. V lost 5 bases to trimming and J lost 4 bases, with 21 bases between them. CDR3 in amino acids: CASSQPLWGGIYEQYF. The DNA of the CDR3 is TGTGCCAGCAGCCAACCCCTATGGGGGGGCATTTACGAGCAGTACTTC.

This clonotype occurred a few times. The chain is built from TRBV4-1 and TRBJ1-1, with D perhaps matching TRBD1 (5 bases). Trimming took off 2 bases at V and 4 bases at J, with 14 bases between the two ends. CDR1 MGHRA and CDR2 YSYEKL come from the germline V gene. The CDR3 totals 15 residues. The CDR3 nucleotides read TGCGCCAGCAGCCAACCAACAGGCTGGGGCACTGAAGCTTTCTTT. Amino acids: CASSQPTGWGTEAFF.